What follows is one T cell receptor (beta chain) and its context. The sample belongs to a study of blood T cell repertoires in COVID-19. The overall study: Material from acute and convalescent COVID-19 was sourced from the United States, Italy and Spain. T cells, B-cell-depleted T cells, or PBMCs provided the cDNA or gDNA that served as material.

In the study's own analysis: Reference gene primer amplification gave nucleated cell count estimates. Using immunoSEQ multiplex PCR, the repertoire was profiled, and TCRdb retains in-frame clones only, with some absent. The DNA was the basis for D and trimming; V, J and clone size are from that table. Among tens of thousands of clones listed, roughly 88% were seen once. V trimming: 7 bases; J trimming: 8 bases; junction bases outside the gene matches: 5. Germline CDR1 and CDR2: SQVTM and ANQGSEA. The CDR3 consists of 11 residues. This TCR came from a man between 65 and 85 years old with acute or convalescent COVID-19. V gene TRBV29-1 combines with J gene TRBJ2-1; 7 bases line up with TRBD1. The sequenced material came from peripheral blood. As DNA, the CDR3 is TGCAGCGGAGACAGGGATTATGAGCAGTTCTTC. This gives the protein CSGDRDYEQFF.